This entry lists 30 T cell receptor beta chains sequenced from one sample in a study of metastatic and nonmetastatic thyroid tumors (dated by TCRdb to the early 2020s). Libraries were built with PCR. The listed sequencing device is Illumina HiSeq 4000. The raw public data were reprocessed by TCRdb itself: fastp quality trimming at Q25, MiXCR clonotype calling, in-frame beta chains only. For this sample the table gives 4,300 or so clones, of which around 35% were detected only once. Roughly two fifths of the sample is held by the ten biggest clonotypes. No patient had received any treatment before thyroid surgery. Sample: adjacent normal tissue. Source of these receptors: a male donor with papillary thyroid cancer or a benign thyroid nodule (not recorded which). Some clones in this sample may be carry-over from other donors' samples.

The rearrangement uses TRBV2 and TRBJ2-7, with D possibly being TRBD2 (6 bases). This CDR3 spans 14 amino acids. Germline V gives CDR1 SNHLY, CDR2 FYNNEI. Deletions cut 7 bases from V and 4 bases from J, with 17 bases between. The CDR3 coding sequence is TGTGCCAGCAATTCAGACCGGGACTCGTACGAGCAGTACTTC. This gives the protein CASNSDRDSYEQYF.

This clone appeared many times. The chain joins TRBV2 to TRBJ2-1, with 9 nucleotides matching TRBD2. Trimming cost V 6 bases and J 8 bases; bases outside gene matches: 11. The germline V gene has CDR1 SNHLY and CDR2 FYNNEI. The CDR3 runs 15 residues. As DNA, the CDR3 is TGTGCCAGCAGGGTAGCGGGAGCGGGGGGCCATGAGCAGTTCTTC. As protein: CASRVAGAGGHEQFF.

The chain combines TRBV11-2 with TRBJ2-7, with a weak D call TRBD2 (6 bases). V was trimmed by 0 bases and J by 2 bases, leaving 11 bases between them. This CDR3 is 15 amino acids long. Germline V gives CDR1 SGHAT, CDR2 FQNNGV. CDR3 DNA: TGTGCCAGCAGCTTAGATGGCGGGAAGGCCTACGAGCAGTACTTC. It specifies CASSLDGGKAYEQYF.

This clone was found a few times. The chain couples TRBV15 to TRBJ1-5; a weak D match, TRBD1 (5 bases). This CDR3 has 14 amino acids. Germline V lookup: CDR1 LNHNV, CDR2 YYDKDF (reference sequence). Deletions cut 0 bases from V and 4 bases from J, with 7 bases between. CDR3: CATSRDSGNQPQHF. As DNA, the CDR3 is TGTGCCACCAGCAGAGATTCAGGGAATCAGCCCCAGCATTTT.

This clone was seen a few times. The CDR3 loop is CASSRPTGELFF. CDR3 coding DNA: TGTGCCAGCAGTCGACCCACCGGGGAGCTGTTTTTT. The V gene is TRBV12-3 or TRBV12-4, the J gene TRBJ2-2; D is unresolved. Trimming removed 5 bases from V and 4 bases from J, with 5 bases in between. The CDR3 has 12 residues.

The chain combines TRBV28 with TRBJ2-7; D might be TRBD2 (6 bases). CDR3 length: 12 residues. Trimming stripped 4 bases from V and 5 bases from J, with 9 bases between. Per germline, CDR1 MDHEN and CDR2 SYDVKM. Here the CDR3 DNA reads TGTGCCAGCAGTTGGACTACGAACGAGCAGTACTTC. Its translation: CASSWTTNEQYF.

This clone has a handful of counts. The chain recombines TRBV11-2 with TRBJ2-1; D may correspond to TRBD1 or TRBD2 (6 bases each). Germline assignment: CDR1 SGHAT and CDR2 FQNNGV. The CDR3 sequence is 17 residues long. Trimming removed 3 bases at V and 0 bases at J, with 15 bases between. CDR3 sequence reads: CASSFERGLSSYNEQFF. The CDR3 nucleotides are TGTGCCAGCAGCTTCGAACGGGGGCTTAGCTCCTACAATGAGCAGTTCTTC.

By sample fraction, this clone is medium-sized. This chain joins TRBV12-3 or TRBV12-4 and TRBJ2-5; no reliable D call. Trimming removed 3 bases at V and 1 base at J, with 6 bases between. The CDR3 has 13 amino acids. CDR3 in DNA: TGTGCCAGCAGTTTGGGGATCCAAGAGACCCAGTACTTC. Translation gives CASSLGIQETQYF.

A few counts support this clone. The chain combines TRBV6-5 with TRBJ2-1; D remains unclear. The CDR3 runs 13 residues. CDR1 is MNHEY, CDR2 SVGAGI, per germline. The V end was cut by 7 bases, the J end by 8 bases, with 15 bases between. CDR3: CASTGYIRDEQFF. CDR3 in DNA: TGTGCCAGCACCGGCTACATTAGGGATGAGCAGTTCTTC.

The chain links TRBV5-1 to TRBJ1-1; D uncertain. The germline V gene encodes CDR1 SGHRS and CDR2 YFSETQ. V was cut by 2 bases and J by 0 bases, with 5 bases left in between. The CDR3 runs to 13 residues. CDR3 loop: CASSFVLNTEAFF. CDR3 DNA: TGCGCCAGCAGCTTCGTACTGAACACTGAAGCTTTCTTT.

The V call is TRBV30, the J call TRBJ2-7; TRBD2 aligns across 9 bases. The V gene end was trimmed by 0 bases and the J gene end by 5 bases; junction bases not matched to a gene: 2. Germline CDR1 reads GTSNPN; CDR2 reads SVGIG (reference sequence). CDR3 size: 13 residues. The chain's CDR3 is CAWSVSSGNEQYF. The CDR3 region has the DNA TGTGCCTGGAGTGTATCTAGCGGGAACGAGCAGTACTTC.

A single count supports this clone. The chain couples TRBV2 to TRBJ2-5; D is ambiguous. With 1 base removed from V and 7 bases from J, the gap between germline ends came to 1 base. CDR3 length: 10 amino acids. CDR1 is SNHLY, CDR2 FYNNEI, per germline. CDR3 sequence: CASSEGTQYF. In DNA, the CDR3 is TGTGCCAGCAGTGAAGGGACCCAGTACTTC.

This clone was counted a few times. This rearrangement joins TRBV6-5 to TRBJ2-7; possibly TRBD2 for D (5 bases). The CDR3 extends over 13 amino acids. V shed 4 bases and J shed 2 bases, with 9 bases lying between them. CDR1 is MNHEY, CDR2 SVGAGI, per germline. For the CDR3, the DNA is TGTGCCAGCAGTTTTCCGGGGACCTACGAGCAGTACTTC. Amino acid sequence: CASSFPGTYEQYF.

The CDR3: CAWSVGQGYGYTF. Written as DNA, the CDR3 is TGTGCCTGGAGTGTGGGGCAGGGCTATGGCTACACCTTC. The rearrangement joins TRBV30 to TRBJ1-2; possible D gene TRBD1, 5 bases. V was cut by 0 bases and J by 4 bases, with 9 bases left in between. The CDR3 has 13 amino acids. CDR1 GTSNPN and CDR2 SVGIG come from the germline V gene (reference sequence).

The CDR3 region is CASSLDVGTEAFF. The CDR3 DNA reads TGTGCCAGCAGCTTGGACGTGGGCACTGAAGCTTTCTTT. J is TRBJ1-1 and V is TRBV7-9, with D hard to call. Germline assignment: CDR1 SEHNR and CDR2 FQNEAQ (reference sequence). The CDR3 is 13 amino acids. The V end lost 3 bases, the J end lost 4 bases, and 9 bases lay between the germline ends.

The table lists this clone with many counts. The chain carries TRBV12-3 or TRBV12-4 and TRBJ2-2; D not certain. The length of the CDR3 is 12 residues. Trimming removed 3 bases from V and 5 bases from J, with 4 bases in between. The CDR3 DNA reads TGTGCCAGCAGTTTTGGGACCGGGGAGCTGTTTTTT. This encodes CASSFGTGELFF.

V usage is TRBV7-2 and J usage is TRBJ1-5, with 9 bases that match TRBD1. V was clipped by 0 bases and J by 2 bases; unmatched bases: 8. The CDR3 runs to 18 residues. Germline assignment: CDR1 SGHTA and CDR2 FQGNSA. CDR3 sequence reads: CASSLAVQGASGNQPQHF. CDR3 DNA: TGTGCCAGCAGCTTAGCGGTACAGGGGGCAAGTGGCAATCAGCCCCAGCATTTT.

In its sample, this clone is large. The CDR3 sequence: CASSYSGGSEQYF. The CDR3 DNA follows: TGTGCCAGCAGTTACTCAGGGGGCTCGGAGCAGTACTTC. The chain has TRBV6-2 or TRBV6-3 and TRBJ2-7, with 7 bases lining up with TRBD1. The V gene end was trimmed by 0 bases and the J gene end by 7 bases; junction bases not matched to a gene: 3. Germline V gene data show CDR1 as MNHEY and CDR2 as SVGEGT. This CDR3 contains 13 residues.

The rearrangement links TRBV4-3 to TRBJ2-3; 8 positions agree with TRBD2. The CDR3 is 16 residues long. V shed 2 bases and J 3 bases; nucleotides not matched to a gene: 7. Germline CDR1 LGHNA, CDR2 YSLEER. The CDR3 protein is CASSQLGLAGTDTQYF. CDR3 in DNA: TGCGCCAGCAGCCAACTAGGACTAGCAGGGACAGATACGCAGTATTTT.

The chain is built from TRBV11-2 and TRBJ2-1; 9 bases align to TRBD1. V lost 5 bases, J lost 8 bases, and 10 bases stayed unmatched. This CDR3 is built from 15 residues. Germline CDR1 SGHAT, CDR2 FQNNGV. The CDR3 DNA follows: TGTGCCAGCAGCGGCCGGGACAGGGTTTTAGATGAGCAGTTCTTC. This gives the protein CASSGRDRVLDEQFF.

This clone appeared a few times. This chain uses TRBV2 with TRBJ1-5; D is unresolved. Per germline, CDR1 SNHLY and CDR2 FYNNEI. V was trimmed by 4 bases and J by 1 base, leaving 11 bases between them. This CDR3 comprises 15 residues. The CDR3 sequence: CASSVSGMSNQPQHF. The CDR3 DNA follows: TGTGCCAGCAGTGTTTCGGGGATGAGCAATCAGCCCCAGCATTTT.

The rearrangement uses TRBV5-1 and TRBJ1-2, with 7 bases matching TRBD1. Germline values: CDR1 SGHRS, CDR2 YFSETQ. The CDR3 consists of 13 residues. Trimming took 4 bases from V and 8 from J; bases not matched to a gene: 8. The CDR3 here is CASSPTGSIGYTF. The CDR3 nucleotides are TGCGCCAGCAGCCCGACAGGGTCGATCGGCTACACCTTC.

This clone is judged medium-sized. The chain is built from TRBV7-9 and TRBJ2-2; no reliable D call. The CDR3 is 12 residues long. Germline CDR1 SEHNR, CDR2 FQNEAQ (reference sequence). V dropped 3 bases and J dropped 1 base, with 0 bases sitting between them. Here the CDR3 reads CASSLNTGELFF. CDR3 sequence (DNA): TGTGCCAGCAGCTTGAACACCGGGGAGCTGTTTTTT.

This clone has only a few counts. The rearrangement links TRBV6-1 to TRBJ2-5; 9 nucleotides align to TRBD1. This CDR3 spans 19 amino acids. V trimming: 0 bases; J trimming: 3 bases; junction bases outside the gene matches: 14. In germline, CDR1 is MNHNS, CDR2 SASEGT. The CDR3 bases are TGTGCCAGCAGTGAAGCCTGGACCGGGACAGGGACGGCAAAAGAGACCCAGTACTTC. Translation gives CASSEAWTGTGTAKETQYF.

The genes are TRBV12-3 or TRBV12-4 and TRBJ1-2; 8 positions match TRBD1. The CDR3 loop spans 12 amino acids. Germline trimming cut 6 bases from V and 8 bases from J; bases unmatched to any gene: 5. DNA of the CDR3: TGTGCCAGCAGCGGGACAGGATTCGGCTACACCTTC. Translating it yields CASSGTGFGYTF.

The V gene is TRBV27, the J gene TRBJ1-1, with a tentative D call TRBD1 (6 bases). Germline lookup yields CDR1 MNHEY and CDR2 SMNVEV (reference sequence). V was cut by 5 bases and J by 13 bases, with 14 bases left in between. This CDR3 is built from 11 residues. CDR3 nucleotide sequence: TGTGCCAGCAGTCTTACAGGGAGTGTTTTCTTT. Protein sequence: CASSLTGSVFF.

In nucleotides, the CDR3 is TGCGCCAGCAGCCAAGATCCTGGACTAGACGAGCAGTACTTC. Its translation is CASSQDPGLDEQYF. The chain has TRBV4-1 and TRBJ2-7; TRBD2 agrees at 7 bases. Germline lookup yields CDR1 MGHRA and CDR2 YSYEKL. With V trimmed by 0 bases and J by 5 bases, 4 bases remained unmatched. The CDR3 is 14 amino acids.

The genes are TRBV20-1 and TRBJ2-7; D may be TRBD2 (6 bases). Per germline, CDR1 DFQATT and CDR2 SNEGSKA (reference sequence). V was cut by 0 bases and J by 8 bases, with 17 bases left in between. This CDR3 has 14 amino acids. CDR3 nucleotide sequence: TGCAGTGCTAGAGAAGCGGGCGGGCATACGAAGCAGTACTTC. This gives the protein CSAREAGGHTKQYF.

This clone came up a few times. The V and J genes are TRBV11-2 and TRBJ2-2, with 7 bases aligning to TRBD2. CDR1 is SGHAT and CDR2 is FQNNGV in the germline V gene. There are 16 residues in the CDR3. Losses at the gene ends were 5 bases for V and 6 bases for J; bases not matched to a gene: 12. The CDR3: CASSHTTSSGSGELFF. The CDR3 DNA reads TGTGCCAGCAGCCACACGACTAGCTCGGGTTCCGGGGAGCTGTTTTTT.

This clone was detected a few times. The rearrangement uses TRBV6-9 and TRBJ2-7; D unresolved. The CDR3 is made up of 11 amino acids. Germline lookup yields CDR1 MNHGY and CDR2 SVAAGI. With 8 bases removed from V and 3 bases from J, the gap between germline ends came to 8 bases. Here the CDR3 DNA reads TGTGCCAGCGGTATTGGCTACGAGCAGTACTTC. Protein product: CASGIGYEQYF.